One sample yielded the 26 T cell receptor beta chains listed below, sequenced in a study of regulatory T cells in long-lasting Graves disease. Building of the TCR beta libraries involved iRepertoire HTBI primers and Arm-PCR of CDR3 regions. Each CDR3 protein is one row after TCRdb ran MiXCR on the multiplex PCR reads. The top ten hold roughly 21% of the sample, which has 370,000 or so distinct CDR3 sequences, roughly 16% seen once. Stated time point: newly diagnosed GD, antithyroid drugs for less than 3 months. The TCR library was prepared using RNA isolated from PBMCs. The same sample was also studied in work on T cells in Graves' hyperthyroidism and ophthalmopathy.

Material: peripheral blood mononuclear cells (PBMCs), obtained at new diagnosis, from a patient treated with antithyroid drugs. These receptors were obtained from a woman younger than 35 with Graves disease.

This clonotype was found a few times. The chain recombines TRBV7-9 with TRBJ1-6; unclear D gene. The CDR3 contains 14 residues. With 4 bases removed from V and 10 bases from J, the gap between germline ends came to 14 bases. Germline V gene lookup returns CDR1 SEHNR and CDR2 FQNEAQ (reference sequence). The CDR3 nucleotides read TGTGCCAGCAGCTCAGGAAGGAATGGCTCACCCCTCCACTTT. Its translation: CASSSGRNGSPLHF.

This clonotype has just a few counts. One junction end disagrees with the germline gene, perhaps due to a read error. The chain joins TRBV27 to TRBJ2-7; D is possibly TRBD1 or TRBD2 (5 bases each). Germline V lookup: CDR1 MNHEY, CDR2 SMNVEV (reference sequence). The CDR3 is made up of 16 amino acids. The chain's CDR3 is CASSLFTGPRVYAQYF. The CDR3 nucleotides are TGTGCCAGCAGTTTATTTACAGGACCGAGGGTCTACGCGCAGTACTTC.

The CDR3 bases are TGTGCCAGCAGCTTGACCGGACAGTATAATTCACCCCTCCACTTT. As protein: CASSLTGQYNSPLHF. This chain joins TRBV5-6 and TRBJ1-6; tentatively, D is TRBD1 (6 bases). CDR1 and CDR2 (germline): SGHDT, YYEEEE. The CDR3 totals 15 residues. Trimming took off 1 base at V and 4 bases at J, with 9 bases between the two ends.

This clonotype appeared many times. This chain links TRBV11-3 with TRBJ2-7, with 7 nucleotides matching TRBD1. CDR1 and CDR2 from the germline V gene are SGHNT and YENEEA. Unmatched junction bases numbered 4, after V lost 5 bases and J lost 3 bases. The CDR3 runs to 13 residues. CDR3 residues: CASSNRDSYEQYF. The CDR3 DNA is TGTGCCAGCAGCAACCGGGACAGCTACGAGCAGTACTTC.

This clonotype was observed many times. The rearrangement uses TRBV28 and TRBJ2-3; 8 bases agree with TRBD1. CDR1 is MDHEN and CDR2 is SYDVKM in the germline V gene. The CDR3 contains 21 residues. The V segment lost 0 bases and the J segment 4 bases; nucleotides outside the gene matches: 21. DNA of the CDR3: TGTGCCAGCAGTTTATGGCGGAGCCCAGGGGGCAAACCACCTGAGCCAGATACGCAGTATTTT. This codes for CASSLWRSPGGKPPEPDTQYF.

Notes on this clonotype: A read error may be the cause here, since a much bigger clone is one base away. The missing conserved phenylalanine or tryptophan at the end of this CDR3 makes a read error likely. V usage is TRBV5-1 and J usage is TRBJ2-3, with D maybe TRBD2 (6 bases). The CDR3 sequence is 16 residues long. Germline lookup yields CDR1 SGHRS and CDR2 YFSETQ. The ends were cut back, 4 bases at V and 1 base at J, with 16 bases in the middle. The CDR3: CASSGRAGRRTDTQYL. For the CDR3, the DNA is TGCGCCAGCAGCGGGCGGGCGGGACGGCGCACAGATACGCAGTATCTT.

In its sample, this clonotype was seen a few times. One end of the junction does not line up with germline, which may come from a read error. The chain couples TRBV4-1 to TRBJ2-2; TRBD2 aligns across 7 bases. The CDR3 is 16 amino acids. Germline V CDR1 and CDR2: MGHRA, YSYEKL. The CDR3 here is CASSQEASGNTGELFF. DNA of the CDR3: TGTGCCAGCAGCCAAGAGGCTAGCGGGAACACCGGGGAGCTGTTTTTT.

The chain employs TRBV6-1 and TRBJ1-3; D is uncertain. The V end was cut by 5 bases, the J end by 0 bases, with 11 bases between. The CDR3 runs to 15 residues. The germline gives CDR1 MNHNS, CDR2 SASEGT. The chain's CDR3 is CASSRPESSGNTIYF. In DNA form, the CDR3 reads TGTGCCAGCAGTAGGCCGGAAAGCTCTGGAAACACCATATATTTT.

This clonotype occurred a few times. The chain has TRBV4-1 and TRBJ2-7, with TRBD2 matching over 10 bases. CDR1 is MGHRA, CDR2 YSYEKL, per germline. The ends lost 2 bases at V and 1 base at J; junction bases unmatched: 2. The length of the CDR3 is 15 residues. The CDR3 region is CASSQLAGASYEQYF. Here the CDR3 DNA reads TGCGCCAGCAGCCAACTAGCGGGGGCTTCCTACGAGCAGTACTTC.

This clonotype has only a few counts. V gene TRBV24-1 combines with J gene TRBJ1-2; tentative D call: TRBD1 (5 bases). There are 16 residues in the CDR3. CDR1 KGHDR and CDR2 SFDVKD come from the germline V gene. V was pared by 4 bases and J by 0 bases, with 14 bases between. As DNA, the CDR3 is TGTGCCACCAGTGACGAGCGGGGCGTTTCTAACTATGGCTACACCTTC. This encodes CATSDERGVSNYGYTF.

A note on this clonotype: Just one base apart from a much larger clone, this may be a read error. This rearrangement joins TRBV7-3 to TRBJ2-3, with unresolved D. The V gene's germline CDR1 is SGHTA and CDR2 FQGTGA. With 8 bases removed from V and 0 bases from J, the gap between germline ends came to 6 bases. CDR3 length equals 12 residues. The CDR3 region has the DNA TGTGCCAGCGGACGGAGCACAGATACGCAGTATTTT. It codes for CASGRSTDTQYF.

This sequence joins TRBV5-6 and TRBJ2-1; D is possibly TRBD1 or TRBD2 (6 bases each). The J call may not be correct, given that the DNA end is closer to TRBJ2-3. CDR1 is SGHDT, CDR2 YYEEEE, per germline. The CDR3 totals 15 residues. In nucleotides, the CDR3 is TGTGCCAGCACCTCGTGGGGGGCGGGTCCGGGGGCGCAGTATTTT. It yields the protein CASTSWGAGPGAQYF.

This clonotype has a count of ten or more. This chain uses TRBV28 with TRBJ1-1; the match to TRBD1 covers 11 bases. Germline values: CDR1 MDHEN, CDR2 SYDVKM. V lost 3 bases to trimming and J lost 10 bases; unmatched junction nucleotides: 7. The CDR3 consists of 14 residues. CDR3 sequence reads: CASSFWTGGIAAFF. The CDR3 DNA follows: TGTGCCAGCAGTTTCTGGACAGGGGGCATCGCAGCTTTCTTT. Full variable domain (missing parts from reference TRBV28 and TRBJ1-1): DVKVTQSSRYLVKRTGEKVFLECVQDMDHENMFWYRQDPGLGLRLIYFSYDVKMKEKGDIPEGYSVSREKKERFSLILESASTNQTSMYLCASSFWTGGIAAFFGQGTRLTVV.

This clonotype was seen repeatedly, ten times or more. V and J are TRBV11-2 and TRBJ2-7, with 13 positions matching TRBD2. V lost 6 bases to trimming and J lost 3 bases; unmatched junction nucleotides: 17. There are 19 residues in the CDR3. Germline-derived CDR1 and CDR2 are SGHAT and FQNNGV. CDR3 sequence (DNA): TGTGCCAGCAGGTTTGGGATACGACTAGCGGGAGGCCGGATCTACGAGCAGTACTTC. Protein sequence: CASRFGIRLAGGRIYEQYF.

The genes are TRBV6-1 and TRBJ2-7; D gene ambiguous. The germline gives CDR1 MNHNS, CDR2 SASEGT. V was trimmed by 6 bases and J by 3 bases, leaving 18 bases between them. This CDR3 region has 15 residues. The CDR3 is CASRSVKAYNYEQYF. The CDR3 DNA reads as TGTGCCAGCAGATCCGTGAAAGCGTATAACTACGAGCAGTACTTC.

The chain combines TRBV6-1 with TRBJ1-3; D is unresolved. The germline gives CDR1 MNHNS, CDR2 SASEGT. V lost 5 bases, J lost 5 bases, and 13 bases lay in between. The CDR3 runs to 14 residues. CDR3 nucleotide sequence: TGTGCCAGCAGTCCCGCCGGGAGGAGAAACACCATATATTTT. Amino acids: CASSPAGRRNTIYF.

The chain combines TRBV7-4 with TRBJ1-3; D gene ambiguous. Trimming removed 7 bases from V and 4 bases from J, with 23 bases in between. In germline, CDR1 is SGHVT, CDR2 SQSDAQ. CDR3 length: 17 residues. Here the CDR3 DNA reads TGTGCCAGCACCCAAAAGGGTGGGGTTTCATCCGGAAACACCATATATTTT. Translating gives CASTQKGGVSSGNTIYF. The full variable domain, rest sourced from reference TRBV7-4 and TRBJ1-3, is GAGVSQSPRYKVAKRGRDVALRCDSISGHVTLYWYRQTLGQGSEVLTYSQSDAQRDKSGRPSGRFSAERPERSVSTLKIQRTEQGDSAVYLCASTQKGGVSSGNTIYFGEGSWLTVV.

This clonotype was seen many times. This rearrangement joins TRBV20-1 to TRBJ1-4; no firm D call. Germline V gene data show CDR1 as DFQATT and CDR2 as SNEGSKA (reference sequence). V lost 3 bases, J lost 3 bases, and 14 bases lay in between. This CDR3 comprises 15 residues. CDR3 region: CSARGERQANEKLFF. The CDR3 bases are TGCAGTGCTAGGGGAGAGAGGCAGGCTAATGAAAAACTGTTTTTT.

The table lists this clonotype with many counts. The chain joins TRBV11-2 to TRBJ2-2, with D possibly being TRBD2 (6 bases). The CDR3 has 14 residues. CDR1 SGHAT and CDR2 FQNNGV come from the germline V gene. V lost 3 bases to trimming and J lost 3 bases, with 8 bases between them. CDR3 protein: CASSFWGDTGELFF. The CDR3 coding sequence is TGTGCCAGCAGCTTTTGGGGGGACACCGGGGAGCTGTTTTTT.

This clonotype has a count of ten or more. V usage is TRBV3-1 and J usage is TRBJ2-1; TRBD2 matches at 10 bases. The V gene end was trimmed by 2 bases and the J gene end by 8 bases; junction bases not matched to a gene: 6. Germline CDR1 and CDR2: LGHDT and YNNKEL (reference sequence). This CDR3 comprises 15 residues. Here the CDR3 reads CASSQLSSGSDEQFF. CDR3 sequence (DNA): TGTGCCAGCAGCCAACTGTCTAGCGGGAGCGATGAGCAGTTCTTC.

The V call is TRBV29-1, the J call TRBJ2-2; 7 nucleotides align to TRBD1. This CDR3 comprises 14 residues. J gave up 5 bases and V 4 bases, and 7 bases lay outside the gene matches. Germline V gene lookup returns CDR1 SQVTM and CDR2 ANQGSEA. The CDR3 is CSVGDSRTTGELFF. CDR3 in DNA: TGCAGCGTTGGGGACAGTCGAACGACCGGGGAGCTGTTTTTT.

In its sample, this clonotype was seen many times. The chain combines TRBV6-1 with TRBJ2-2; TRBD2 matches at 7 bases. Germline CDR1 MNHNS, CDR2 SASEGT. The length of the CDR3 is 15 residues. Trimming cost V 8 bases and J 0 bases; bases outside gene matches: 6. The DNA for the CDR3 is TGTGCCAGCTCCGCTAGCGGACCGAACACCGGGGAGCTGTTTTTT. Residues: CASSASGPNTGELFF.

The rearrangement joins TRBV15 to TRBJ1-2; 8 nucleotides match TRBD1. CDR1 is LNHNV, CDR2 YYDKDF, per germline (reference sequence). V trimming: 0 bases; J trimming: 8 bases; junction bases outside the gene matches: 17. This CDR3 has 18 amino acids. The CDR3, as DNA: TGTGCCACCAGCAGAGATCCCCCTGGGGGGCAGGGGGCTGGCGGCTACACCTTC. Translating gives CATSRDPPGGQGAGGYTF.

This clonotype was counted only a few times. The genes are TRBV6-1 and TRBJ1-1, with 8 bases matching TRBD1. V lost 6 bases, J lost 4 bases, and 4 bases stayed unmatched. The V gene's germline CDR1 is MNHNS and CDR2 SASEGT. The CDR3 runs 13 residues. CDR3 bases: TGTGCCAGCAGGATAGACAGGGGCACTGAAGCTTTCTTT. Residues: CASRIDRGTEAFF.

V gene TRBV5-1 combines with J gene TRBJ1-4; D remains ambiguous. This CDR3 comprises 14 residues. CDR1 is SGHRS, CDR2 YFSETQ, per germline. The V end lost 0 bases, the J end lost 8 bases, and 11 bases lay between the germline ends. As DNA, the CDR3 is TGCGCCAGCAGCTTGGCCGCACAAGGGGAAAAACTGTTTTTT. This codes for CASSLAAQGEKLFF. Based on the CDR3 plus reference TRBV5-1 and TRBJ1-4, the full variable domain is KAGVTQTPRYLIKTRGQQVTLSCSPISGHRSVSWYQQTPGQGLQFLFEYFSETQRNKGNFPGRFSGRQFSNSRSEMNVSTLELGDSALYLCASSLAAQGEKLFFGSGTQLSVL.

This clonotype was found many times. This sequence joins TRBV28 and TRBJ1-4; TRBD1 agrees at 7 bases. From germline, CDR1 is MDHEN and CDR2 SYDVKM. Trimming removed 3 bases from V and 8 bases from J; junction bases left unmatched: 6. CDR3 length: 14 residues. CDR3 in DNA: TGTGCCAGCAGTTTGGCAGGGGGGGGAGAAAAACTGTTTTTT. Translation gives CASSLAGGGEKLFF.